A single sample gave rise to the 22 T cell receptor beta chains below, sequenced in a study of CD8 T cells in Susac syndrome. Random hexamers primed reverse transcription of about 0.45 to 1 ug RNA. TCRdb used MiXCR to reprocess the immunoSEQ multiplex PCR reads, holding one entry per CDR3 protein. The repertoire holds some 150,000 distinct CDR3 sequences, with about 94% as singletons. Source material: CD8+ T cells from PBMCs. The receptors come from a human donor with multiple sclerosis.

The chain uses TRBV12-5 and TRBJ1-2, with TRBD1 as a possible D gene (5 bases). Trimming shortened V by 1 base and J by 4 bases, and 10 bases separated the two germline ends. The CDR3 is 14 amino acids. Per the germline V gene, CDR1 is LGHNT and CDR2 is FRNRAP. The CDR3 loop is CASGLGRDPYGYTF. The CDR3 DNA reads as TGTGCTAGTGGTTTGGGCAGGGATCCCTATGGCTACACCTTC. The full variable domain, in which reference TRBV12-5 and TRBJ1-2 provide the parts outside the CDR3, is DARVTQTPRHKVTEMGQEVTMRCQPILGHNTVFWYRQTMMQGLELLAYFRNRAPLDDSGMPKDRFSAEMPDATLATLKIQPSEPRDSAVYFCASGLGRDPYGYTFGSGTRLTVV.

J is TRBJ2-7 and V is TRBV27; the match to TRBD1 covers 8 bases. From germline, CDR1 is MNHEY and CDR2 SMNVEV (reference sequence). The CDR3 spans 15 residues. Trimming removed 8 bases from V and 4 bases from J; junction bases left unmatched: 13. As DNA, the CDR3 is TGTGCCAGCTCCACGGCAGGGGGCGCGGGATACGAGCAGTACTTC. Its protein product is CASSTAGGAGYEQYF.

This CDR3 reads CSARVRDRGYEQYF. CDR3 coding DNA: TGCAGTGCTAGGGTCCGGGACAGGGGATACGAGCAGTACTTC. The V and J genes are TRBV20-1 and TRBJ2-7, with 10 bases fitting TRBD1. The CDR3 has 14 residues. Germline V CDR1 and CDR2: DFQATT, SNEGSKA (reference sequence). With 3 bases clipped from V and 4 bases from J, the junction kept 6 bases outside the gene matches.

The CDR3: CAWSRAVNQPQHF. The CDR3 nucleotides are TGTGCCTGGAGTCGGGCAGTTAATCAGCCCCAGCATTTT. V gene TRBV30 combines with J gene TRBJ1-5; no definite D call. The CDR3 has 13 amino acids. Germline V gene data show CDR1 as GTSNPN and CDR2 as SVGIG (reference sequence). The ends were cut back, 2 bases at V and 4 bases at J, with 9 bases in the middle.

CDR3 sequence: CSVHRATGTNKFF. The CDR3 DNA is TGCAGCGTCCACCGGGCAACCGGGACTAATAAGTTCTTC. J is TRBJ2-1 and V is TRBV29-1, with 7 positions matching TRBD2. Per germline, CDR1 SQVTM and CDR2 ANQGSEA. The length of the CDR3 is 13 residues. The junction had 16 bases not matched to a gene; V was cut back by 6 bases and J by 14 bases.

The chain combines TRBV20-1 with TRBJ2-3; D is unresolved. The V end was cut by 0 bases, the J end by 5 bases, with 15 bases between. Per the germline V gene, CDR1 is DFQATT and CDR2 is SNEGSKA (reference sequence). The CDR3 totals 15 residues. CDR3 nucleotides: TGCAGTGCTAGAGATCGAGTACCCCCTGGAGATACGCAGTATTTT. This gives the protein CSARDRVPPGDTQYF.

The chain links TRBV4-1 to TRBJ1-2, with 10 bases identical to TRBD1. The J segment lost 6 bases and the V segment lost 3 bases, leaving 7 bases of the junction unmatched. Germline values: CDR1 MGHRA, CDR2 YSYEKL. This CDR3 has 15 residues. The CDR3 sequence is CASSQAIGTGDGYTF. In DNA form, the CDR3 reads TGCGCCAGCAGCCAGGCAATCGGGACAGGGGATGGCTACACCTTC.

V is TRBV6-2 or TRBV6-3 and J is TRBJ2-7, with D perhaps matching TRBD1 or TRBD2 (5 bases each). CDR1 is MNHEY and CDR2 is SVGEGT in the germline V gene. Trimming pared 10 bases from V and 2 bases from J, leaving 12 bases between. The CDR3 consists of 12 residues. CDR3 bases: TGTGCCACCGGGACCCTCGCCTACGAGCAGTACTTC. It specifies CATGTLAYEQYF.

This clonotype appeared a few times. This chain connects TRBV5-6 to TRBJ1-1; no clear D gene. The germline CDR1 and CDR2 sequences are SGHDT and YYEEEE. V lost 5 bases and J lost 5, with 7 bases in between. This CDR3 region has 11 residues. This CDR3 is CASRSGTEAFF. The CDR3 bases are TGTGCCAGCAGGTCGGGGACTGAAGCTTTCTTT.

This chain connects TRBV7-9 to TRBJ2-1, with TRBD2 identical over 7 bases. This CDR3 region has 14 residues. Germline-derived CDR1 and CDR2 are SEHNR and FQNEAQ (reference sequence). CDR3: CAGLGGDSYNEQFF. CDR3 in DNA: TGTGCAGGATTGGGAGGGGACTCCTACAATGAGCAGTTCTTC.

The rearrangement uses TRBV7-9 and TRBJ1-2; D gene ambiguous. The CDR3 is 14 amino acids. The germline V gene has CDR1 SEHNR and CDR2 FQNEAQ (reference sequence). V lost 5 bases to trimming and J lost 2 bases, with 12 bases between them. CDR3 DNA sequence: TGTGCCAGCAGCCCCCCGCGGAGAAACTATGGCTACACCTTC. Protein: CASSPPRRNYGYTF.

The CDR3 DNA reads as TGTGCCAGCAGCGGGCAACTTCCTCGGCGAGATACGCAGTATTTT. It codes for CASSGQLPRRDTQYF. V is TRBV7-9 and J is TRBJ2-3; D is unclear. Trimming cost V 5 bases and J 5 bases, with 17 bases left between them. From germline, CDR1 is SEHNR and CDR2 FQNEAQ (reference sequence). The CDR3 loop spans 15 amino acids. Filled out from reference TRBV7-9 and TRBJ2-3, the complete variable domain reads DTGVSQNPRHKITKRGQNVTFRCDPISEHNRLYWYRQTLGQGPEFLTYFQNEAQLEKSRLLSDRFSAERPKGSFSTLEIQRTEQGDSAMYLCASSGQLPRRDTQYFGPGTRLTVL.

The chain combines TRBV7-2 with TRBJ2-5; D is unclear. CDR3 length equals 11 residues. The V end was cut by 2 bases, the J end by 7 bases, with 5 bases between. Germline V gene lookup returns CDR1 SGHTA and CDR2 FQGNSA. The DNA of the CDR3 is TGTGCCAGCAGCTTAAAGGGGACCCAGTACTTC. It yields the protein CASSLKGTQYF.

V and J are TRBV18 and TRBJ2-1; 8 nucleotides align to TRBD1. From germline, CDR1 is KGHSH and CDR2 LQKENI. This CDR3 is built from 15 residues. V lost 3 bases and J lost 8; bases outside the gene matches: 9. The CDR3 sequence: CASSPSDRVRYEQFF. As DNA, the CDR3 is TGTGCCAGCTCACCGTCGGACAGGGTACGGTATGAGCAGTTCTTC.

The rearrangement uses TRBV13 and TRBJ2-1; 8 nucleotides align to TRBD2. The CDR3 has 14 amino acids. Germline V CDR1 and CDR2: PRHDT, FYEKMQ (reference sequence). The J segment lost 7 bases and the V segment lost 2 bases, leaving 4 bases of the junction unmatched. The CDR3 DNA sequence: TGTGCCAGCAGCTTACTAGCGGGCCCGAATGAGCAGTTCTTC. Its protein product is CASSLLAGPNEQFF.

The chain is built from TRBV9 and TRBJ2-1, with 9 nucleotides matching TRBD1. CDR3 length equals 14 residues. Trimming took 3 bases from V and 5 from J; bases not matched to a gene: 3. The germline V gene has CDR1 SGDLS and CDR2 YYNGEE. CDR3 sequence reads: CASSGRTGDNEQFF. The DNA for the CDR3 is TGTGCCAGCAGCGGACGGACAGGGGACAATGAGCAGTTCTTC.

This sequence joins TRBV6-5 and TRBJ1-2, with 10 positions matching TRBD1. Germline V CDR1 and CDR2: MNHEY, SVGAGI. The CDR3 has 15 amino acids. The V and J ends lost 5 bases and 3 bases, in that order; junction bases with no gene match: 6. Here the CDR3 reads CASSPETGGDYGYTF. CDR3 nucleotide sequence: TGTGCCAGCAGTCCCGAGACAGGGGGCGACTATGGCTACACCTTC.

This chain connects TRBV27 to TRBJ2-1; 8 nucleotides line up with TRBD1. The ends lost 0 bases at V and 4 bases at J; junction bases unmatched: 2. The germline V gene encodes CDR1 MNHEY and CDR2 SMNVEV (reference sequence). The CDR3 covers 15 residues. This CDR3 is CASSLSWTGYNEQFF. The CDR3 DNA follows: TGTGCCAGCAGTTTATCTTGGACAGGGTACAATGAGCAGTTCTTC.

The gene calls are TRBV13 and TRBJ2-4; D gene unclear. The CDR3 has 12 amino acids. The ends were cut back, 3 bases at V and 15 bases at J, with 15 bases in the middle. Germline V gene sequence: CDR1 PRHDT, CDR2 FYEKMQ (reference sequence). The CDR3 sequence: CASSLGRRVGYF. The CDR3 DNA follows: TGTGCCAGCAGCTTGGGCAGACGAGTAGGGTACTTC.

The chain carries TRBV11-2 and TRBJ2-1; D call uncertain. Germline V gene sequence: CDR1 SGHAT, CDR2 FQNNGV. Trimming removed 6 bases from V and 0 bases from J, with 15 bases in between. The CDR3 is 16 residues long. The CDR3 loop is CASSLTGRSSYNEQFF. The CDR3 coding sequence is TGTGCCAGCAGTCTCACCGGCAGGAGCTCCTACAATGAGCAGTTCTTC.

J is TRBJ2-1 and V is TRBV20-1; TRBD2 might be the D (5 bases). V gave up 0 bases and J gave up 9 bases, with 12 bases separating them. The CDR3 totals 13 residues. Germline lookup yields CDR1 DFQATT and CDR2 SNEGSKA (reference sequence). CDR3 amino acids: CSARDGRSGEQFF. The CDR3 bases are TGCAGTGCTAGAGATGGGCGGAGCGGTGAGCAGTTCTTC.

The chain uses TRBV30 and TRBJ1-1; TRBD1 matches at 9 bases. Trimming cost V 2 bases and J 3 bases; bases outside gene matches: 7. Germline V gene lookup returns CDR1 GTSNPN and CDR2 SVGIG (reference sequence). The CDR3 spans 15 residues. The CDR3 loop reads CAWSPPGQGHTEAFF. The CDR3 region has the DNA TGTGCCTGGAGTCCTCCGGGACAGGGACACACTGAAGCTTTCTTT.